This T cell receptor beta chain was captured in a study of immune evolution from preneoplasia to lung adenocarcinoma (dated by TCRdb to 2020 to 2022). Describing the broader study: HLA loss of heterozygosity was seen in roughly 7%, 15% and 33% of AIS, MIA and ADC lesions, and in no AAH lesions. The study combined immune gene expression, TCR sequencing and multiplex immunofluorescence to profile immune contexture across lung adenocarcinoma precursors and invasive adenocarcinoma. Resected precursor lesions (AAH, AIS, MIA) and invasive adenocarcinomas were each compared against paired morphologically normal lung tissue. Sample size was based on specimen availability rather than a prior power calculation. Whole exome sequencing and methylation data from the same cohort of nodules were integrated with the immune data. In total, the cohort included approximately 53 patients with pulmonary nodules, all of whom underwent surgical resection. TCR sequencing data came from 51 patients. The study reported that under 120 samples were used for TCR sequencing. POLYSOLVER was used to infer class I HLA alleles from exome data, and LOHHLA was used to detect allele-specific HLA loss.

Including cysteine and phenylalanine, the CDR3 has 13 amino acids. The read is trimmed to its CDR3 DNA, 39 bases read in frame from base 1. Via the germline V gene (reference sequence), CDR1 is SGHKS and CDR2 YYEKEE. V is cut by 0 bases and J by 9 bases, and the space between the germline ends is 10 bases. Findings and caveats that apply to the study as a whole: Because all patients came from Japan and China, whether the findings apply to Western populations was uncertain. The highest T cell clonality was observed in KRAS-mutant nodules compared with EGFR-mutant or double wild-type lesions. The findings rested on association rather than direct causation, and larger cohorts with long-term follow-up and longitudinal biopsies were considered necessary. The highest clonality was observed in normal lung, whereas higher T cell density and diversity but lower clonality appeared to be present in later-stage lesions. Normal lung had the highest top T cell clone frequencies, which appeared to decline progressively from AAH through AIS, MIA and invasive adenocarcinoma.

TCR beta CDR3 regions were sequenced from DNA using the immunoSEQ hsTCRbeta Kit. On the study's bioinformatics: TCR sequencing data were analysed with the ImmunoSEQ Analyzer. T cell clonality was defined as 1 minus Pielou's evenness computed on productive rearrangements. T cell diversity was measured with the inverse Simpson index on productive templates. T cell density was defined as TCR beta template counts normalized to usable DNA, with usable DNA estimated by amplification and sequencing of housekeeping genes. Two-sided Kruskal-Wallis tests were used to compare TCR metrics between histologic stages. In TCRdb, the immuneACCESS table is reduced to in-frame sequences with V and J assigned. These tables do not hold every clone; where another copy was compared, an unresolved V gene accounts for under half, and the others remain unexplained. The V and J calls and the clone size are those of that table, but D and trimming were determined from the DNA. This sample gives about 8,400 clones in total; about 86% of them show up just once. The leading ten clones occupy around 8% of the sample.

Of note for this clone: Its antigen is unknown. Nothing much larger sits one base from this clone, and base qualities are not available.

Between about 2013 and 2017, the patients underwent resection in either Japan or China. Histologic diagnosis of each case was confirmed independently by two lung cancer pathologists on H&E slides. For nucleic acid extraction, premalignant or tumor cells were enriched by macro-dissection following pathologic assessment. DNA was isolated from FFPE tissue using the AllPrep DNA/RNA FFPE Kit. The receptor comes from a person aged 45-60 years with lung adenocarcinoma. Sequenced sample: FFPE invasive lung adenocarcinoma tissue. The cell subset or site label of this sample denotes: frankly invasive lung adenocarcinoma (ADC). This chain is built from TRBV5-5 and TRBJ2-1, with no confident D gene call. The CDR3 has the sequence CASSLEAVGEQFF. The DNA sequence follows: TGTGCCAGCAGCTTGGAGGCGGTAGGTGAGCAGTTCTTC. The CDR3, completed at both ends by the reference TRBV5-5 and TRBJ2-1 genes, gives the full variable domain DAGVTQSPTHLIKTRGQQVTLRCSPISGHKSVSWYQQVLGQGPQFIFQYYEKEERGRGNFPDRFSARQFPNYSSELNVNALLLGDSALYLCASSLEAVGEQFFGPGTRLTVL.